The 30 T cell receptor beta chains below come from one sample, sequenced in a study of cytomegalovirus exposure and HLA in healthy donors. In the PCR, 60 Vbeta and 13 Jbeta primers were used. Measured with immunoSEQ multiplex PCR; TCRdb has only the in-frame clones, and not every one. The data contain approximately 120,000 clones, around 77% of them singletons. The sample consisted of PBMCs. These receptors came from a woman aged 40-49 years in good health and CMV-seropositive.

The chain joins TRBV5-1 to TRBJ2-7; 9 bases align to TRBD2. CDR3 length: 16 residues. In germline, CDR1 is SGHRS, CDR2 YFSETQ. J lost 4 bases, V lost 1 base, and 9 bases had no gene match. CDR3 sequence: CASSLTASAGGYEQYF. CDR3 nucleotides: TGCGCCAGCAGCTTGACGGCCTCAGCGGGAGGTTACGAGCAGTACTTC.

This clone showed up just a few times. This sequence joins TRBV7-9 and TRBJ2-7; D may be TRBD1 (6 bases). The CDR3 has 13 amino acids. Germline assignment: CDR1 SEHNR and CDR2 FQNEAQ (reference sequence). Trimming stripped 2 bases from V and 3 bases from J, with 8 bases between. This CDR3 is CASSLPDSYEQYF. The CDR3 coding sequence is TGTGCCAGCAGCTTACCGGACAGCTACGAGCAGTACTTC.

The V call is TRBV28, the J call TRBJ1-1, with D possibly being TRBD1 (6 bases). Germline V gene lookup returns CDR1 MDHEN and CDR2 SYDVKM. The CDR3 sequence is 18 residues long. V was trimmed by 5 bases and J by 0 bases, leaving 22 bases between them. The CDR3 nucleotides are TGTGCCAGCAGTACCATCCTCACAGGGTATCGTATGAACACTGAAGCTTTCTTT. This sequence encodes CASSTILTGYRMNTEAFF.

V is TRBV6-6 and J is TRBJ2-5; TRBD2 agrees at 7 bases. The trim removed 8 bases at V and 2 bases at J, leaving 2 bases unmatched. Germline CDR1 and CDR2: MNHNY and SVGAGI (reference sequence). This CDR3 has 12 amino acids. The CDR3: CASGGGQETQYF. DNA of the CDR3: TGTGCCAGCGGGGGGGGGCAAGAGACCCAGTACTTC.

The rearrangement uses TRBV18 and TRBJ2-7; a weak D match, TRBD1 (6 bases). This CDR3 is built from 14 residues. Germline V gene lookup returns CDR1 KGHSH and CDR2 LQKENI. V lost 4 bases and J lost 5, with 15 bases in between. In DNA, the CDR3 is TGTGCCAGCTCACGCCTGGGGGCAGGGGACGAGCAGTACTTC. Protein product: CASSRLGAGDEQYF.

This chain joins TRBV19 and TRBJ2-1, with TRBD1 identical over 9 bases. Germline CDR1 and CDR2: LNHDA and SQIVND (reference sequence). This CDR3 is 15 amino acids long. V dropped 5 bases and J dropped 11; count of bases not matched to a gene: 13. The CDR3 region has the DNA TGTGCCAGTAGTCCGGGACAGGGTGCCCAAAATAAGCAGTTCTTC. Translating gives CASSPGQGAQNKQFF.

V is TRBV6-1 and J is TRBJ2-7; 7 nucleotides match TRBD1. CDR3 length: 14 residues. Trimming cost V 6 bases and J 5 bases; bases outside gene matches: 10. Germline V lookup: CDR1 MNHNS, CDR2 SASEGT. The CDR3 DNA reads as TGTGCCAGCAGGCTACAGGGGACGGGGAACGAGCAGTACTTC. Its protein product is CASRLQGTGNEQYF.

The chain uses TRBV2 and TRBJ2-5; 9 bases map to TRBD1. Germline V CDR1 and CDR2: SNHLY, FYNNEI. The CDR3 extends over 14 amino acids. Trimming took 4 bases from V and 5 from J; bases not matched to a gene: 5. CDR3 bases: TGTGCCAGCAGTGCGGGACAGGGCGGCGAGACCCAGTACTTC. This translates into CASSAGQGGETQYF.

The J gene is TRBJ2-4, the V gene TRBV10-3; the match to TRBD2 covers 12 bases. V lost 0 bases and J lost 5; bases outside the gene matches: 5. Germline values: CDR1 ENHRY, CDR2 SYGVKD. The CDR3 spans 17 residues. CDR3: CAISESTTSGSQNIQYF. CDR3 DNA: TGTGCCATCAGTGAGTCGACGACTAGCGGGAGTCAAAACATTCAGTACTTC.

This clone was counted once. V is TRBV2 and J is TRBJ2-3, with 7 bases fitting TRBD1. The germline V gene encodes CDR1 SNHLY and CDR2 FYNNEI. V shed 7 bases, J shed 4 bases, and the junction held 8 bases outside the gene matches. The CDR3 runs 14 residues. This chain's CDR3 is CASNRDSTSDTQYF. DNA for the CDR3: TGTGCCAGCAACCGGGACAGTACCTCAGATACGCAGTATTTT.

This sequence joins TRBV18 and TRBJ1-4; the match to TRBD1 covers 7 bases. Germline assignment: CDR1 KGHSH and CDR2 LQKENI. V shed 3 bases, J shed 10 bases, and the junction held 14 bases outside the gene matches. CDR3 length: 16 residues. CDR3 amino acids: CASSPFRQGLEGKLFF. The DNA of the CDR3 is TGTGCCAGCTCACCCTTTCGACAGGGTCTAGAAGGAAAACTGTTTTTT.

The chain has TRBV7-3 and TRBJ1-1; TRBD1 matches 7 bases. Trimming cost V 3 bases and J 7 bases; bases outside gene matches: 5. The CDR3 covers 13 residues. Germline V gene sequence: CDR1 SGHTA, CDR2 FQGTGA. CDR3 residues: CASSFDRASEAFF. CDR3 in DNA: TGTGCCAGCAGCTTCGACAGGGCTAGTGAAGCTTTCTTT.

This chain joins TRBV11-2 and TRBJ2-2; 15 positions match TRBD2. The CDR3 runs to 17 residues. Looked up from germline, CDR1 is SGHAT and CDR2 is FQNNGV. V lost 2 bases, J lost 5 bases, and 3 bases stayed unmatched. CDR3 nucleotide sequence: TGTGCCAGCAGCTTACCAGGACTAGCGGGAGGGACCGGGGAGCTGTTTTTT. It translates to CASSLPGLAGGTGELFF.

This clone was observed a single time. V and J are TRBV19 and TRBJ2-7; 7 bases align to TRBD1. J gave up 2 bases and V 7 bases, and 5 bases lay outside the gene matches. Germline lookup yields CDR1 LNHDA and CDR2 SQIVND (reference sequence). CDR3 size: 13 residues. The CDR3 bases are TGTGCCAGTAATCAAGGGGGCGCCTACGAGCAGTACTTC. Amino acid sequence: CASNQGGAYEQYF.

This clone showed up just once. V is TRBV29-1 and J is TRBJ2-3; 14 bases agree with TRBD2. The CDR3 loop spans 17 amino acids. Per the germline V gene, CDR1 is SQVTM and CDR2 is ANQGSEA. Losses at the gene ends were 8 bases for V and 2 bases for J; bases not matched to a gene: 12. The CDR3 loop reads CSPFGTSGSDSTDTQYF. In nucleotides, the CDR3 is TGCAGCCCCTTTGGGACTAGCGGGAGCGACTCCACAGATACGCAGTATTTT.

The rearrangement uses TRBV18 and TRBJ1-1, with 9 positions matching TRBD1. Germline V gives CDR1 KGHSH, CDR2 LQKENI. J gave up 5 bases and V 3 bases, and 4 bases lay outside the gene matches. The CDR3 runs 14 residues. DNA for the CDR3: TGTGCCAGCTCACCGAGGACAGGGGAGACTGAAGCTTTCTTT. The encoded protein is CASSPRTGETEAFF.

CDR3 amino acids: CASSLGGPRAGQPQHF. The CDR3 bases are TGTGCCAGCAGCCTGGGAGGGCCTCGCGCGGGCCAGCCCCAGCATTTT. The rearrangement links TRBV5-4 to TRBJ1-5; D is uncertain. CDR3 length: 16 residues. The germline gives CDR1 SGHNT, CDR2 YYREEE (reference sequence). Deletions cut 4 bases from V and 7 bases from J, with 21 bases between.

The chain joins TRBV27 to TRBJ2-7, with 7 bases aligning to TRBD2. Germline CDR1 reads MNHEY; CDR2 reads SMNVEV (reference sequence). The CDR3 totals 15 residues. Germline trimming cut 5 bases from V and 6 bases from J; bases unmatched to any gene: 13. As DNA, the CDR3 is TGTGCCAGCAGTCCCCTGGCCAGCGGGACGAGCGAGCAGTACTTC. This encodes CASSPLASGTSEQYF.

V and J are TRBV5-1 and TRBJ2-2; 7 bases are a match to TRBD2. This CDR3 contains 16 residues. Per the germline V gene, CDR1 is SGHRS and CDR2 is YFSETQ. The V and J ends lost 2 bases and 1 base, in that order; junction bases with no gene match: 5. The CDR3 bases are TGCGCCAGCAGCTTAATAGCGGGCCTGAACACCGGGGAGCTGTTTTTT. Protein: CASSLIAGLNTGELFF.

The CDR3 loop reads CASSVLPRTGRSTDTQYF. In DNA form, the CDR3 reads TGTGCCAGCAGTGTTCTACCGAGGACAGGGCGAAGCACAGATACGCAGTATTTT. V is TRBV6-1 and J is TRBJ2-3; 8 bases agree with TRBD1. Germline V lookup: CDR1 MNHNS, CDR2 SASEGT. V shed 4 bases and J 0 bases; nucleotides not matched to a gene: 12. CDR3 length: 18 amino acids.

V is TRBV6-1 and J is TRBJ2-5, with a weak D call TRBD2 (5 bases). Germline-derived CDR1 and CDR2 are MNHNS and SASEGT. CDR3 length equals 15 residues. V dropped 3 bases and J dropped 5 bases, with 16 bases sitting between them. The CDR3 loop reads CASSDAAAGRETQYF. The CDR3 region has the DNA TGTGCCAGCAGTGATGCGGCTGCGGGCCGGGAGACCCAGTACTTC.

This clone has a handful of counts. The CDR3 sequence: CASSPWGTQVYNEQFF. Written as DNA, the CDR3 is TGTGCCAGCAGCCCCTGGGGGACTCAAGTATACAATGAGCAGTTCTTC. The chain couples TRBV7-2 to TRBJ2-1, with D tentatively TRBD2 (6 bases). Germline CDR1 and CDR2: SGHTA and FQGNSA. Trimming took 5 bases from V and 4 from J, leaving 18 bases between them. This CDR3 comprises 16 residues.

This sequence joins TRBV27 and TRBJ2-7; D is possibly TRBD1 (5 bases). CDR3 length equals 13 residues. Between the trimmed V and J ends, which lost 2 bases and 4 bases, there was a span of 9 bases. CDR1 and CDR2 (germline): MNHEY, SMNVEV (reference sequence). Here the CDR3 DNA reads TGTGCCAGCAGTTTACAGGGTTATTACGAGCAGTACTTC. It encodes CASSLQGYYEQYF.

J is TRBJ2-1 and V is TRBV2; no reliable D call. Germline V CDR1 and CDR2: SNHLY, FYNNEI. V shed 6 bases and J shed 5 bases, with 11 bases lying between them. This CDR3 is 13 amino acids long. CDR3 loop: CASSPRRDNEQFF. CDR3 nucleotide sequence: TGTGCCAGCAGCCCTAGGAGAGACAATGAGCAGTTCTTC.

The gene calls are TRBV28 and TRBJ1-2, with D uncertain. This CDR3 comprises 14 residues. Germline CDR1 MDHEN, CDR2 SYDVKM. V shed 3 bases and J shed 0 bases, with 8 bases lying between them. CDR3 nucleotide sequence: TGTGCCAGCAGTTTGGGCAGCCCTAACTATGGCTACACCTTC. Protein: CASSLGSPNYGYTF.

The chain is built from TRBV19 and TRBJ2-1, with D maybe TRBD2 (5 bases). The ends were cut back, 5 bases at V and 2 bases at J, with 10 bases in the middle. This CDR3 comprises 14 residues. CDR1 is LNHDA, CDR2 SQIVND, per germline (reference sequence). DNA of the CDR3: TGTGCCAGTAGTCCAGCACTAGCCTACAATGAGCAGTTCTTC. Its protein product is CASSPALAYNEQFF.

This chain connects TRBV11-1 to TRBJ1-2; D gene unclear. This CDR3 comprises 14 residues. The germline gives CDR1 SGHAT, CDR2 FQDESV (reference sequence). V was cut by 3 bases and J by 5 bases, with 13 bases left in between. DNA for the CDR3: TGTGCCAGCAGCTTTCGGAACTCGGGGTATGGCTACACCTTC. It specifies CASSFRNSGYGYTF.

This chain links TRBV5-1 with TRBJ1-3; no clear D gene. The germline V gene encodes CDR1 SGHRS and CDR2 YFSETQ. This CDR3 has 15 amino acids. V lost 1 base to trimming and J lost 4 bases, with 12 bases between them. The CDR3 DNA reads as TGCGCCAGCAGCTTGCAAGGAGGGAACGGAAACACCATATATTTT. As protein: CASSLQGGNGNTIYF.

The genes are TRBV27 and TRBJ2-5; maybe TRBD2 (5 bases). V lost 5 bases and J 5 bases, leaving 15 bases between the germline ends. The CDR3 is 14 amino acids. Germline CDR1 and CDR2: MNHEY and SMNVEV (reference sequence). The CDR3 DNA sequence: TGTGCCAGCAGTCGTGGGAGTGTTGTGGAGACCCAGTACTTC. Translating it yields CASSRGSVVETQYF.

The chain recombines TRBV11-2 with TRBJ2-6, with a tentative D call TRBD1 (6 bases). V was cut by 3 bases and J by 0 bases, with 9 bases left in between. The CDR3 totals 16 residues. Germline-derived CDR1 and CDR2 are SGHAT and FQNNGV. The CDR3 is CASSLDRFSGANVLTF. The CDR3 DNA is TGTGCCAGCAGCTTGGACAGATTCTCTGGGGCCAACGTCCTGACTTTC.